The source of this T cell receptor beta chain is a study of T cells after yellow fever vaccination. Study-wide results and caveats: A minor fraction of clonotypes spanned both CD4 and CD8 compartments. Highly abundant clonotypes carried over from the bulk population could end up in FACS-sorted repertoires as contaminants.

TCRdb reanalysed the 5' RACE reads using MiXCR and keeps one entry per CDR3 protein. The sample holds tens of thousands of distinct CDR3 sequences; around 7.7% are singletons and the top ten take approximately 28%. Only a few counts were recorded for this clonotype. Its antigen remains unknown. The sequenced sample was CD8+ T cells sorted from PBMCs, obtained roughly 10 days after the first yellow fever vaccination. This receptor was identified in a man aged 18 to 29 who received the YFV17D yellow fever vaccine.

DNA of the CDR3: TGCGCCAGCAGGGCCTCTGGAAACACCATATATTTT. This gives the protein CASRASGNTIYF. The V call is TRBV4-1, the J call TRBJ1-3; D call uncertain. Germline V gene lookup returns CDR1 MGHRA and CDR2 YSYEKL. The CDR3 has 12 amino acids. Between the trimmed V and J ends, which lost 6 bases and 0 bases, there was a span of 3 bases.